This T cell receptor beta chain was recorded in a study of control samples from healthy donors and cancer patients (TCRdb year 2020). Receptor amplification or capture employed the immunoSEQ multiplex PCR assay. In its TCRdb copy, this immuneACCESS table keeps in-frame sequences only and misses some clones. Where compared with another copy, unresolved V genes explain less than half of these, and the others have no known cause. The sample records around 110,000 clones, more than 85% of which are singletons. The ten largest make up about 2.8% of the sample. Comment on this clone: Its antigen is not yet known. No base quality values were provided; no much bigger clone lies one nucleotide off.

The receptor comes from a man aged 30-40 years in good health. The specimen sequenced was blood.

The CDR3 corresponds to CSEGRGYEQYF. Here is the DNA: TGCAGTGAGGGCAGGGGCTACGAGCAGTACTTC. This sequence uses TRBV20-1 and TRBJ2-7; TRBD1 is a possible D gene, resting on 6 matching bases. V loses 7 bases, J loses 3 bases, and the germline ends lie 10 bases apart. The CDR3 starts with the cysteine, ends with the phenylalanine, and has 11 residues. Just CDR3 DNA is preserved here, 33 bases in frame from base 1. For CDR1 and CDR2, the germline V gene (reference sequence) lists DFQATT and SNEGSKA.